Below, one T cell receptor (beta chain) is given with its context. The antigen is undetermined. TCRdb's copy holds only in-frame clones and misses some; the assay was immunoSEQ multiplex PCR. The table records 1.5 million to 1.9 million clones, 95% to 99% of them present only once. V was shortened by 0 bases and J by 0 bases, with 14 bases between the two germline ends. This CDR3 has 17 residues. From germline, CDR1 is SGHRS and CDR2 YFSETQ. These data come from a study of shared clonotypes between healthy human individuals. Overall study findings and caveats: A handful of donors showed sharing of approximately 5% of naive CD4 clonotypes. Non-shared clonotypes were found to have lower generation probabilities than the clonotypes that were shared by all four of the sorted-subset donors.

Study donors comprised healthy, HIV-negative adults devoid of recent acute infection or vaccination. The J gene is TRBJ2-3, the V gene TRBV5-1; possible D gene TRBD2, 6 bases. This TCR derives from a young man in good health. Sequenced sample: naive CD4+ T cells sorted from blood. Subset indicated: CD45RA+ positively selected. The CDR3 protein is CASSLVGTRSSTDTQYF. The CDR3 region has the DNA TGCGCCAGCAGCTTGGTCGGGACTCGGAGTAGCACAGATACGCAGTATTTT.